Sequencing of this T cell receptor beta chain was carried out in a study of early T cells in non-severe SARS-CoV-2 infection. Each CDR3 protein is one row after TCRdb ran MiXCR on the 5' RACE reads. The sample includes about 110,000 distinct CDR3 sequences, 9.5% to 13% of them seen just once. Sequencing was carried out using whole blood. This receptor was taken from an adult who was a healthcare worker with PCR-confirmed SARS-CoV-2 infection or an uninfected control (not recorded which).

This chain's CDR3 is CASSSALRDRGNIQYF. The CDR3 DNA follows: TGTGCCAGCAGTTCTGCCCTCCGGGACAGAGGAAACATTCAGTACTTC. This chain links TRBV27 with TRBJ2-4; TRBD1 matches at 7 bases. The germline V gene encodes CDR1 MNHEY and CDR2 SMNVEV (reference sequence). This CDR3 has 16 amino acids. The ends lost 4 bases at V and 6 bases at J; junction bases unmatched: 12.